Shown below are 2 T cell receptor beta chains from a single sample sequenced in a study of T cell responses to AZD1222 COVID-19 vaccine. Repertoires were generated with immunoSEQ multiplex PCR, while TCRdb's copy carries only in-frame clones and drops some. The table lists 150,000 to 200,000 clones, about 90% of them singletons, with 1.3% in the top ten. The starting material was peripheral blood, obtained 28 days after the second AZD1222 dose. These receptor sequences come from an adult who received the AZD1222 COVID-19 vaccine.

Points on this clone: The junction departs from the called germline gene at one end, perhaps through a read error. The V call is TRBV7-7, the J call TRBJ1-5, with D tentatively TRBD1 (6 bases). The CDR3 is 16 amino acids. The germline V gene encodes CDR1 SSHAT and CDR2 FNYEAQ (reference sequence). The CDR3 is CASSLGAGDSNQPQHF. CDR3 in DNA: TGTGCTAGCAGCTTAGGGGCAGGGGACAGCAATCAGCCCCAGCATTTT. Full variable domain (outside the CDR3, taken from reference TRBV7-7 and TRBJ1-5): GAGVSQSPRYKVTKRGQDVTLRCDPISSHATLYWYQQALGQGPEFLTYFNYEAQPDKSGLPSDRFSAERPEGSISTLTIQRTEQRDSAMYRCASSLGAGDSNQPQHFGDGTRLSIL.

J is TRBJ1-1 and V is TRBV19; D not resolved. The germline V gene has CDR1 LNHDA and CDR2 SQIVND (reference sequence). The V end lost 9 bases, the J end lost 5 bases, and 16 bases lay between the germline ends. The CDR3 sequence is 13 residues long. The CDR3 bases are TGTGCCAGCATGAACACGGACGTGACTGAAGCTTTCTTT. Translating it yields CASMNTDVTEAFF.